The 14 T cell receptor beta chains in this list originate from one sample, sequenced in a study of blood T cells in healthy people across ages. A second PCR of 7 to 11 cycles used a sample-barcoded 5' primer and a J-beta primer mix. TCRdb passed the 5' RACE reads through MiXCR, listing each CDR3 protein once. The profile shows hundreds of thousands of distinct CDR3 sequences, around 28% of them singletons. The sequencing sample was made of blood. The receptors were sampled from a woman aged 80 or over in good health.

A remark on this clonotype: A clone one base away is much larger, so this may be a read error. The chain recombines TRBV11-2 with TRBJ2-1; perhaps D is TRBD1 or TRBD2 (6 bases each). CDR1 and CDR2 from the germline V gene are SGHAT and FQNNGV. The CDR3 is 16 amino acids. CDR3 in amino acids: CAGSPLAGGRYNEQFF. CDR3 bases: TGTGCCGGCAGCCCACTAGCTGGGGGCAGGTACAATGAGCAGTTCTTC. Variable domain in full (rest from reference TRBV11-2 and TRBJ2-1): EAGVAQSPRYKIIEKRQSVAFWCNPISGHATLYWYQQILGQGPKLLIQFQNNGVVDDSQLPKDRFSAERLKGVDSTLKIQPAKLEDSAVYLCAGSPLAGGRYNEQFFGPGTRLTVL.

The chain uses TRBV5-5 and TRBJ1-1; D is unresolved. Trimming took 2 bases from V and 2 from J, leaving 13 bases between them. Germline V lookup: CDR1 SGHKS, CDR2 YYEKEE (reference sequence). The CDR3 has 15 amino acids. CDR3 region: CASSFAGSSNTEAFF. The CDR3 DNA reads as TGTGCCAGCAGCTTCGCGGGTAGTAGTAACACTGAAGCTTTCTTT. Looking up the rest from reference TRBV5-5 and TRBJ1-1 gives the full variable domain: DAGVTQSPTHLIKTRGQQVTLRCSPISGHKSVSWYQQVLGQGPQFIFQYYEKEERGRGNFPDRFSARQFPNYSSELNVNALLLGDSALYLCASSFAGSSNTEAFFGQGTRLTVV.

With regard to this clonotype: A much larger clonotype is one base distant, so this may be a read error. The V and J genes are TRBV9 and TRBJ2-7, with a tentative D call TRBD2 (6 bases). V lost 2 bases and J lost 0, with 15 bases in between. The CDR3 extends over 16 amino acids. Per germline, CDR1 SGDLS and CDR2 YYNGEE. The CDR3 nucleotides read TGTGCCAGCAGCGTCCGAGGGACTGCTACCTCCTACGAGCAGTACTTC. Its translation is CASSVRGTATSYEQYF.

This clonotype was observed many times. The chain uses TRBV12-3 or TRBV12-4 and TRBJ2-7, with 8 positions matching TRBD1. V lost 8 bases and J lost 2; bases outside the gene matches: 14. The CDR3 consists of 16 residues. CDR3 protein: CASRGDLGQGTYEQYF. In DNA form, the CDR3 reads TGTGCCAGCCGTGGTGATTTAGGACAGGGCACCTACGAGCAGTACTTC.

This clonotype was detected only once. Just one base apart from a much larger clone, this may be a read error. CDR3 residues: CSVEGTGWQYF. The DNA for the CDR3 is TGCAGCGTTGAAGGGACAGGGTGGCAGTACTTC. The rearrangement uses TRBV29-1 and TRBJ2-5; the match to TRBD1 covers 8 bases. The junction had 3 bases not matched to a gene; V was cut back by 1 base and J by 11 bases. From germline, CDR1 is SQVTM and CDR2 ANQGSEA. The CDR3 has 11 amino acids.

This clonotype was counted many times. The gene calls are TRBV11-2 and TRBJ2-3; 10 nucleotides line up with TRBD1. The CDR3 consists of 17 residues. Losses at the gene ends were 1 base for V and 4 bases for J; bases not matched to a gene: 8. Looked up from germline, CDR1 is SGHAT and CDR2 is FQNNGV. In DNA form, the CDR3 reads TGTGCCAGCAGCTTAGGAGATCGACAGGGGGCTCCAGATACGCAGTATTTT. It yields the protein CASSLGDRQGAPDTQYF.

This clonotype appeared many times. At one end, the junction sequence differs from germline, possibly due to a read error. V is TRBV7-7 and J is TRBJ2-7; the match to TRBD1 covers 12 bases. CDR3 size: 15 residues. The V gene's germline CDR1 is SSHAT and CDR2 FNYEAQ (reference sequence). The CDR3 loop reads CASSSGTGGPYEQYF. The CDR3, as DNA: TGTGCTAGCAGCTCAGGGACAGGGGGCCCCTACGAGCAGTACTTC.

This clonotype was seen at least ten times. At one end, the junction sequence differs from germline, possibly due to a read error. This sequence joins TRBV4-3 and TRBJ1-1; D remains unclear. Per the germline V gene, CDR1 is LGHNA and CDR2 is YSLEER. The CDR3 has 12 amino acids. The CDR3 bases are TGTGCCAGCAGCCAAGACCCGGGCGAAGCTTTCTTT. Protein: CASSQDPGEAFF.

Of note for this clonotype: One base away lies a much larger clone, so this may be a sequencing read error. CDR3 protein: CASSLDREDRSPPHF. The DNA of the CDR3 is TGTGCCAGCAGTCTCGACAGGGAGGATAGGTCACCCCCCCACTTT. This chain links TRBV6-2 or TRBV6-3 with TRBJ1-6; 7 bases line up with TRBD1. In germline, CDR1 is MNHEY, CDR2 SVGEGT. This CDR3 contains 15 residues.

This clonotype came up many times. V and J are TRBV5-1 and TRBJ2-1; TRBD2 matches 12 bases. The germline CDR1 and CDR2 sequences are SGHRS and YFSETQ. This CDR3 has 18 residues. The trim removed 0 bases at V and 6 bases at J, leaving 10 bases unmatched. CDR3 sequence (DNA): TGCGCCAGCAGCTTGGCCATGTCTAGCGGGGGGGCCTTCAATGAGCAGTTCTTC. Translation gives CASSLAMSSGGAFNEQFF.

The chain has TRBV5-5 and TRBJ1-5; no reliable D call. This CDR3 spans 15 amino acids. Germline lookup yields CDR1 SGHKS and CDR2 YYEKEE (reference sequence). V lost 2 bases and J 4 bases, leaving 13 bases between the germline ends. In DNA form, the CDR3 reads TGTGCCAGCAGCTTCGTGATGGGGTGGAATCAGCCCCAGCATTTT. Translating it yields CASSFVMGWNQPQHF.

This chain links TRBV18 with TRBJ1-4; 9 bases agree with TRBD1. The J call may be mistaken, given a closer DNA end match to TRBJ2-2. This CDR3 contains 16 residues. The germline CDR1 and CDR2 sequences are KGHSH and LQKENI. CDR3 sequence (DNA): TGTGCCAGCTCACCTCCGGGACAGGGTGCCGGAAAGGAGCTGTTTTTT. Translation gives CASSPPGQGAGKELFF.

The chain recombines TRBV28 with TRBJ1-5; D not certain. The germline gives CDR1 MDHEN, CDR2 SYDVKM. There are 16 residues in the CDR3. Trimming shortened V by 6 bases and J by 4 bases, and 19 bases separated the two germline ends. The CDR3 DNA sequence: TGTGCCAGCAGGGAGGGCGGGCAGAAAGGGAATCAGCCCCAGCATTTT. As protein: CASREGGQKGNQPQHF.

As to this clonotype: A much bigger clone sits one base away, suggesting this may be a read error. The rearrangement uses TRBV6-6 and TRBJ2-1, with no clear D. The J call may be mistaken, given a closer DNA end match to TRBJ2-7. The CDR3 runs to 14 residues. CDR1 is MNHNY and CDR2 is SVGAGI in the germline V gene (reference sequence). The CDR3 DNA reads TGTGCCAGCAATTCGCCAGGCACCTACAATGAGCAGTACTTC. Encoded protein: CASNSPGTYNEQYF.